This paragraph covers one T cell receptor (beta chain) sequence. Its recognized antigen is unknown. No base qualities exist here, and no much larger clone lies one base off it. TCRbeta CDR3 regions were amplified from genomic DNA by means of the immunoSEQ Assay, a bias-controlled multiplex PCR. In the paper's pipeline: The number of nucleated cells in each sample was estimated from the amplification of reference gene primers within the assay. To quantify the absolute abundance of each unique TCRbeta CDR3 rearrangement, sequence reads were collapsed and filtered. For each sample, productive Simpson clonality was calculated as the square root of Simpson's diversity index across productive rearrangements. TCRdb retrieved this table from immuneACCESS and kept in-frame rearrangements only. Not all clones are present; in checked studies, unresolved V genes account for under half, and no reason is known for the remainder. D and trimming come from the DNA, and the V and J calls and clone size come from that table. For this sample the table gives approximately 130,000 clones, of which roughly 71% were detected only once. Around 20% of the sample comes from the top ten.

The data were taken from a study of blood T cell repertoires in COVID-19 (dated by TCRdb to about 2020). Regarding the complete study: Samples covering the acute and convalescent phases of COVID-19 were provided by collaborators in the United States, Italy and Spain. The material from the prospective study consisted of cDNA or gDNA derived from T cells, B-cell-depleted T cells, or PBMCs. The dataset comprised deeply sampled blood TCRbeta repertoires from subjects exposed to, actively infected with, or recovered from COVID-19. The repertoires were made available in a free public database intended to serve as a resource for research on the immune response to SARS-CoV-2. Samples were obtained from the ongoing ImmuneRACE study (first 160 participants) and from some 1,300 subjects provided by 6 global collaborators. The sample metadata nearly always contained a de-identified subject ID, COVID-19 status, age in years and sex. Where available, HLA class I and class II types were obtained from metadata supplied by the sample provider rather than from assay-based typing. Findings and caveats that apply to the study as a whole: How much clinical and demographic metadata was included differed by source and by participant, and the metadata was provided uncurated.

CDR3 length: 15 amino acids, cysteine to phenylalanine. Here the CDR3 DNA is all that survives: 45 bases in frame from base 1. Cut back by 5 bases and 7 bases, the V and J ends lie 18 bases apart. CDR1 SGHTA and CDR2 FQGNSA are derived from the germline V gene. Each collaborating institution followed its own protocols to collect whole blood in K2EDTA tubes. For TCRbeta analysis, collaborators shipped samples in one of three forms: frozen whole blood, isolated PBMCs, or DNA extracted from either of those sample types. The TCR originated in a man older than 75 with acute or convalescent COVID-19. The rearrangement combines TRBV7-2 with TRBJ1-5; TRBD1 is possibly the D segment (5 matching bases). The specimen sequenced was peripheral blood. The CDR3 region has the sequence CASSPRVGGDQPQHF. The nucleotides read TGTGCCAGCAGCCCTAGGGTGGGGGGGGACCAGCCCCAGCATTTT.